The clone carrying this T cell receptor (beta chain) has just a few counts. Its matching antigen is unknown. This specimen comes from a study of blood T cells in healthy people across ages. Findings and caveats of the study: Estimates of diversity drawn from one million T cells were considered underestimates.

Every donor contributed 8 to 10 milliliters of peripheral blood by blood draw. A J-beta primer mix and a sample-barcoded 5' primer were used in a second PCR of roughly 7 to 12 cycles. Each TCR beta cDNA got a 12-nucleotide random molecular identifier. TCRdb recomputed calls from the 5' RACE reads with MiXCR, one row per CDR3 protein. This sample yields 950,000 to 1,200,000 distinct CDR3 sequences, of which 35% to 45% are seen a single time; over 10% belongs to the top ten. Trimming cost V 6 bases and J 2 bases, with 11 bases left between them. CDR3 length: 12 residues. The germline gives CDR1 DFQATT, CDR2 SNEGSKA (reference sequence).

Material for sequencing was blood. The source of this sequence is a man between 18 and 35 years old in good health. The chain joins TRBV20-1 to TRBJ2-7; D remains ambiguous. CDR3 protein: CSAPGPTYEQYF. The CDR3 DNA sequence: TGCAGTGCACCTGGACCGACCTACGAGCAGTACTTC.